A selection of T cell receptor beta chains follows, all from one sample in a study of T cells in Graves' hyperthyroidism and ophthalmopathy. TCRdb re-called the multiplex PCR reads through MiXCR, storing one row per CDR3 protein. The table shows over 400,000 distinct CDR3 sequences, with about 14% occurring only once. Sequenced: blood. The receptors shown here come from a young man with Graves' ophthalmopathy. Both conserved end residues are part of each CDR3. Fields, in order: clone size, CDR3 length, V gene, J gene, D gene, CDR3 protein, CDR3 DNA. The D gene is left open where the match is weak. The size field is filled for only some rows; it gives once, few, many or a size class.

.	15	TRBV24-1	TRBJ2-1	TRBD1	CATSEGTGFYNEQFF	TGTGCCACCAGTGAAGGGACAGGGTTCTACAATGAGCAGTTCTTC
many	15	TRBV11-3	TRBJ2-4	.	CASSGAQLAKNIQYF	TGTGCCAGCAGCGGTGCCCAACTAGCCAAAAACATTCAGTACTTC
many	14	TRBV20-1	TRBJ1-6	.	CSARGTRHNSPLHF	TGCAGTGCTAGAGGAACAAGACATAATTCACCCCTCCACTTT
many	14	TRBV30	TRBJ1-1	TRBD1	CAWSRETGAPEAFF	TGTGCCTGGAGTAGGGAGACAGGGGCCCCTGAAGCTTTCTTT
few	15	TRBV5-1	TRBJ2-1	TRBD2	CAGSSSSGSYNEQFF	TGCGCCGGCAGCTCCTCTAGCGGGAGCTACAATGAGCAGTTCTTC
many	15	TRBV2	TRBJ2-1	.	CASSGLHFPRDEQFF	TGTGCCAGCAGTGGGCTACACTTCCCAAGGGATGAGCAGTTCTTC
.	17	TRBV7-9	TRBJ2-6	.	CASSLAKGFPGANVLTF	TGTGCCAGCAGCTTAGCCAAGGGGTTTCCTGGGGCCAACGTCCTGACTTTC
many	14	TRBV2	TRBJ2-1	TRBD2	CASRAGGYYNEQFF	TGTGCCAGCAGAGCGGGAGGATACTACAATGAGCAGTTCTTC
many	17	TRBV10-3	TRBJ2-3	.	CAISGLVSPGSTDTQYF	TGTGCCATCAGTGGATTGGTTAGCCCAGGGTCGACAGATACGCAGTATTTT
.	15	TRBV18	TRBJ2-2	.	CASSPAVDNTGELFF	TGTGCCAGCTCACCAGCGGTCGACAACACCGGGGAGCTGTTTTTT
many	14	TRBV7-3	TRBJ2-1	TRBD2	CASSVGLAHNEQFF	TGTGCCAGCAGCGTAGGACTAGCGCACAATGAGCAGTTCTTC
many	13	TRBV29-1	TRBJ2-5	TRBD1	CSVVKGARETQYF	TGCAGCGTTGTGAAGGGGGCGAGAGAGACCCAGTACTTC
many	18	TRBV9	TRBJ2-7	TRBD2	CASSVVPGGAGTDYEQYF	TGTGCCAGCAGCGTAGTCCCCGGGGGAGCGGGGACCGACTACGAGCAGTACTTC
few	15	TRBV3-1	TRBJ2-1	TRBD2	CASSLLTGTSTEQFF	TGTGCCAGCAGCCTCCTGACCGGGACTAGCACTGAGCAGTTCTTC
many	15	TRBV12-3/TRBV12-4	TRBJ1-4	TRBD1	CASTNHGTGDEKLFF	TGTGCCAGCACCAACCACGGGACAGGGGACGAAAAACTGTTTTTT
many	15	TRBV7-9	TRBJ2-7	.	CASSFGRELVYEQYF	TGTGCCAGCAGCTTCGGCAGGGAGCTAGTATACGAGCAGTACTTC
few	15	TRBV5-4	TRBJ1-4	.	CASSRSGVANEKLFF	TGTGCCAGCAGCCGATCAGGGGTTGCTAATGAAAAACTGTTTTTT